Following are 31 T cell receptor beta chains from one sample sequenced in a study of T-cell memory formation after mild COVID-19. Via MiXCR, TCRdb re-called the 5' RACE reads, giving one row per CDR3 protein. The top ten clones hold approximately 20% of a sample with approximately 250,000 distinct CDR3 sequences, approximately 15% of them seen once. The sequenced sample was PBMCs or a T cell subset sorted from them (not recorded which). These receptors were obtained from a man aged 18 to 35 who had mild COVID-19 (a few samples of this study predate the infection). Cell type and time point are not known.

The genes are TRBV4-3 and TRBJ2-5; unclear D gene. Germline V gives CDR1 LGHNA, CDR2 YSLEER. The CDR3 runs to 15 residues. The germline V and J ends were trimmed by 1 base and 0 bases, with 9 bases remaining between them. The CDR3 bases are TGCGCCAGCAGCCAAGGAATAGGGTACCAAGAGACCCAGTACTTC. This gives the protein CASSQGIGYQETQYF.

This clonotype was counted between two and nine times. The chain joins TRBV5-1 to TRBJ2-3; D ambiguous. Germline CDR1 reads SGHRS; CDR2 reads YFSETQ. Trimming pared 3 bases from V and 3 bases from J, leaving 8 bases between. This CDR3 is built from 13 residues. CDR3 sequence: CASSSSWTDTQYF. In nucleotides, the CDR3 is TGCGCCAGCAGCTCATCTTGGACAGATACGCAGTATTTT. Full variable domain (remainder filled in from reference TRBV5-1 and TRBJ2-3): KAGVTQTPRYLIKTRGQQVTLSCSPISGHRSVSWYQQTPGQGLQFLFEYFSETQRNKGNFPGRFSGRQFSNSRSEMNVSTLELGDSALYLCASSSSWTDTQYFGPGTRLTVL.

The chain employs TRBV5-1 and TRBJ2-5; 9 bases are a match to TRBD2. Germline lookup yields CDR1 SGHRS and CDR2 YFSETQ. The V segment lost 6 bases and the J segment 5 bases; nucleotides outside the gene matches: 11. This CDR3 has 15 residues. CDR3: CASTKDSSGGETQYF. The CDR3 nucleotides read TGCGCCAGCACCAAGGACAGTAGCGGGGGTGAGACCCAGTACTTC.

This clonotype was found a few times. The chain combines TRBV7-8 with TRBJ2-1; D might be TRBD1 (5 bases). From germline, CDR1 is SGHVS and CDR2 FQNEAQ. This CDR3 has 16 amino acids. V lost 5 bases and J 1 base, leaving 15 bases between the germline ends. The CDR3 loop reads CASSRVPGLSYNEQFF. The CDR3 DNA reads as TGTGCCAGCAGCCGCGTTCCAGGGCTATCCTACAATGAGCAGTTCTTC.

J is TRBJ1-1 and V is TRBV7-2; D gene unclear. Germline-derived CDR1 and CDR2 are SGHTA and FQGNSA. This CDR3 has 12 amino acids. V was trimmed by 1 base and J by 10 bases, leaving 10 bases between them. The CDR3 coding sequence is TGTGCCAGCAGCTTAGGCCTTTGGCGAGCTTTCTTT. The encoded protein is CASSLGLWRAFF.

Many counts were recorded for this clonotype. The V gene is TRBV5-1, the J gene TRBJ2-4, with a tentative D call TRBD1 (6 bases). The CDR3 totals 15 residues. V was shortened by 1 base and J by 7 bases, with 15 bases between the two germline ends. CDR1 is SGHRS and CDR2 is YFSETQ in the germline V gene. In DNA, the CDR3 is TGCGCCAGCAGCTTGCGCTCAGGGGCGGTGAACATTCAGTACTTC. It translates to CASSLRSGAVNIQYF.

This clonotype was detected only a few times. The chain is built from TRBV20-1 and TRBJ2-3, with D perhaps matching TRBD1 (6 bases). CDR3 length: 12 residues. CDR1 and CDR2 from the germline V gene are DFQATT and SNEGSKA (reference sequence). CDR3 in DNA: TGCAGCACCCCAGGGGACACAGATACGCAGTATTTT. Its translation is CSTPGDTDTQYF.

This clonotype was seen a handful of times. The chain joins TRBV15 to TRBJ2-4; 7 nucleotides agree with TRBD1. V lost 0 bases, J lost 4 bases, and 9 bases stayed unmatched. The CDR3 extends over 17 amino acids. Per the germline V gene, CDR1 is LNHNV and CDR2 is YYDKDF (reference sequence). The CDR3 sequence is CATSRDLFGTAKNIQYF. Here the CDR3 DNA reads TGTGCCACCAGCAGAGATCTCTTCGGGACAGCTAAAAACATTCAGTACTTC.

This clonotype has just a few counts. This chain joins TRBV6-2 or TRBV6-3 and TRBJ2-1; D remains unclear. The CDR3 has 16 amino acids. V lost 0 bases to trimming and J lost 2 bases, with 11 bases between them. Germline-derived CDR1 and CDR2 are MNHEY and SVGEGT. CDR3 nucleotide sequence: TGTGCCAGCAGTTACTCGAGAGGAGTCGCCTACAATGAGCAGTTCTTC. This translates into CASSYSRGVAYNEQFF.

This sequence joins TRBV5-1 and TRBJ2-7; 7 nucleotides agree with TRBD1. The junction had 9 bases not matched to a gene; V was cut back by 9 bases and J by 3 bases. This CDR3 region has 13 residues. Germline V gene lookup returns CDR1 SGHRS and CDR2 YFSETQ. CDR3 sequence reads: CATRQGLGYEQYF. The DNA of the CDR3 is TGCGCCACGCGACAGGGATTGGGCTACGAGCAGTACTTC.

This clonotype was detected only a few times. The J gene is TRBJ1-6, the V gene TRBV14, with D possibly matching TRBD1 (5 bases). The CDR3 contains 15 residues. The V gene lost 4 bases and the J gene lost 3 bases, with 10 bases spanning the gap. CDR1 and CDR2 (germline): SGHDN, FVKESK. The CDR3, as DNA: TGTGCCAGCAGCCTAAGGGGCATCTATAATTCACCCCTCCACTTT. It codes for CASSLRGIYNSPLHF. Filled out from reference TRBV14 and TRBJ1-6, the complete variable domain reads EAGVTQFPSHSVIEKGQTVTLRCDPISGHDNLYWYRRVMGKEIKFLLHFVKESKQDESGMPNNRFLAERTGGTYSTLKVQPAELEDSGVYFCASSLRGIYNSPLHFGNGTRLTVT.

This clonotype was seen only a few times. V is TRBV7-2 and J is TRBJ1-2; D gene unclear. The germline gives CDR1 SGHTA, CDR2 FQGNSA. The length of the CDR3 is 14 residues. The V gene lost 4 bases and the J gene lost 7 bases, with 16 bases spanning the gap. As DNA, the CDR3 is TGTGCCAGCAGCTCTGCAGACCTAGCGGCTGGCTACACCTTC. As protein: CASSSADLAAGYTF.

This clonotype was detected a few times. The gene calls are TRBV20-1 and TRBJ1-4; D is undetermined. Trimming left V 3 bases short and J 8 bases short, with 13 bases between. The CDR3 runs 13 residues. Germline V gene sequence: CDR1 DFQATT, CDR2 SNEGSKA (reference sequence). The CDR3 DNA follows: TGCAGTGCTAGTGGGGTCACGGGAGAAAAACTGTTTTTT. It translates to CSASGVTGEKLFF.

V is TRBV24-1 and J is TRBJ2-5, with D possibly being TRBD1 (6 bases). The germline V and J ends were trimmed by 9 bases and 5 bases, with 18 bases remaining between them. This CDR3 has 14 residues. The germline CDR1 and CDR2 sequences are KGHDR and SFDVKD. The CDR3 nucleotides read TGTGCCACCTTGAGGATAGCGAGGGGGGAGACCCAGTACTTC. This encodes CATLRIARGETQYF.

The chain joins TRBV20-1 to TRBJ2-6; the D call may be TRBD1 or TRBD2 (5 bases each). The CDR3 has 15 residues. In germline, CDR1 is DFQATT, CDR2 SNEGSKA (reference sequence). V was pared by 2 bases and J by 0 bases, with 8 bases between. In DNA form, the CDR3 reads TGCAGTGCTAGAAGGGGAGCCTCTGGGGCCAACGTCCTGACTTTC. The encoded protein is CSARRGASGANVLTF.

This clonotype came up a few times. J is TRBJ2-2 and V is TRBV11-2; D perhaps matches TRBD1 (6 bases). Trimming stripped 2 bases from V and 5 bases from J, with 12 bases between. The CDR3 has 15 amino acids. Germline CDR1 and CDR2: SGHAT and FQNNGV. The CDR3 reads CASSLNVGGTGELFF. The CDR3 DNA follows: TGTGCCAGCAGCTTAAATGTAGGGGGAACCGGGGAGCTGTTTTTT.

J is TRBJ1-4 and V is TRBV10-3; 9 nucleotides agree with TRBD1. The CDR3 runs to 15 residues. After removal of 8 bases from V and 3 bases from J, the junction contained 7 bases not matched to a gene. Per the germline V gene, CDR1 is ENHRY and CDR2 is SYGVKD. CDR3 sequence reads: CAISTGTGSNEKLFF. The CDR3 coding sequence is TGTGCCATCTCTACCGGGACAGGGTCTAATGAAAAACTGTTTTTT.

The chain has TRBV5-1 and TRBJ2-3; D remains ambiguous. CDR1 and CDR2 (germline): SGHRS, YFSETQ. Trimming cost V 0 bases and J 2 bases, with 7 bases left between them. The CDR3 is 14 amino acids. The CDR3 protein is CASSLVADTDTQYF. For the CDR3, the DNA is TGCGCCAGCAGCTTGGTGGCAGACACAGATACGCAGTATTTT. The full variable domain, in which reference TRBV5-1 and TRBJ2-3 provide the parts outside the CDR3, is KAGVTQTPRYLIKTRGQQVTLSCSPISGHRSVSWYQQTPGQGLQFLFEYFSETQRNKGNFPGRFSGRQFSNSRSEMNVSTLELGDSALYLCASSLVADTDTQYFGPGTRLTVL.

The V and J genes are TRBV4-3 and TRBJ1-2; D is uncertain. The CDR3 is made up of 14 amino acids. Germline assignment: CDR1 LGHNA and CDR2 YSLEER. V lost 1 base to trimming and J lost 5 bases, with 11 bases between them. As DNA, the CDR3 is TGCGCCAGCAGCCAAGGATCCGGGCGGTATGGCTACACCTTC. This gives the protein CASSQGSGRYGYTF.

This CDR3 is CATSRRVSTDTQYF. Here the CDR3 DNA reads TGTGCCACCAGCAGAAGGGTATCCACAGATACGCAGTATTTT. The chain links TRBV15 to TRBJ2-3; D is unresolved. This CDR3 is 14 amino acids long. Deletions cut 2 bases from V and 2 bases from J, with 8 bases between. From germline, CDR1 is LNHNV and CDR2 YYDKDF (reference sequence).

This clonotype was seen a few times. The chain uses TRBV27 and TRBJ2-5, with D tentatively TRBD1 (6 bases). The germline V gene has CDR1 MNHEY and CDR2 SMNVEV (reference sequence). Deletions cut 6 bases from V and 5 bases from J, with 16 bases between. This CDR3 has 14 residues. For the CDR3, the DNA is TGTGCCAGCAGATTACAGGGATACTGGGAGACCCAGTACTTC. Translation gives CASRLQGYWETQYF.

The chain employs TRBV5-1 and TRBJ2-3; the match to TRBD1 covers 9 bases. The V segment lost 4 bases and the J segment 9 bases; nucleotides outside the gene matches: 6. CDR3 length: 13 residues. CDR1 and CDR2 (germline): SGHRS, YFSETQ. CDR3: CASSHPDRGTQYF. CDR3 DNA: TGCGCCAGCAGCCACCCTGACAGGGGGACGCAGTATTTT. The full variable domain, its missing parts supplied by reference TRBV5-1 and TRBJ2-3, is KAGVTQTPRYLIKTRGQQVTLSCSPISGHRSVSWYQQTPGQGLQFLFEYFSETQRNKGNFPGRFSGRQFSNSRSEMNVSTLELGDSALYLCASSHPDRGTQYFGPGTRLTVL.

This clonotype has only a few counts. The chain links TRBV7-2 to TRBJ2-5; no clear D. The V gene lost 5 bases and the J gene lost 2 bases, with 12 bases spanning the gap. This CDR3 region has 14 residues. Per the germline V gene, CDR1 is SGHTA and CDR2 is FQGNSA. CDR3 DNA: TGTGCCAGCAGCCTTCTACACGTACAAGAGACCCAGTACTTC. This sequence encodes CASSLLHVQETQYF. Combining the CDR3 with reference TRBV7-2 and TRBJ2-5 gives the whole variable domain GAGVSQSPSNKVTEKGKDVELRCDPISGHTALYWYRQSLGQGLEFLIYFQGNSAPDKSGLPSDRFSAERTGGSVSTLTIQRTQQEDSAVYLCASSLLHVQETQYFGPGTRLLVL.

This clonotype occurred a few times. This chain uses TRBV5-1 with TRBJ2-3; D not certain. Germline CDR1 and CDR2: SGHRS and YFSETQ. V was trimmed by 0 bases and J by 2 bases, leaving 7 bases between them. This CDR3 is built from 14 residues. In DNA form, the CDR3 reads TGCGCCAGCAGCTTGGCCCAAGTCACAGATACGCAGTATTTT. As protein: CASSLAQVTDTQYF.

The CDR3 protein is CASSSQSYEQYV. CDR3 nucleotides: TGTGCCAGCAGTTCTCAGTCCTACGAGCAGTACGTC. V gene TRBV28 combines with J gene TRBJ2-7; no reliable D call. Germline assignment: CDR1 MDHEN and CDR2 SYDVKM. The length of the CDR3 is 12 residues. Between the trimmed V and J ends, which lost 4 bases and 1 base, there was a span of 5 bases.

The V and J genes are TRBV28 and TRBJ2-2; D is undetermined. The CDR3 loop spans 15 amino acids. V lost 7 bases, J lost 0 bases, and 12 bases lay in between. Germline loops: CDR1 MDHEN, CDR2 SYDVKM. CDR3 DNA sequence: TGTGCCAGCATGTCGGCCGTTGCGAACACCGGGGAGCTGTTTTTT. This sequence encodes CASMSAVANTGELFF. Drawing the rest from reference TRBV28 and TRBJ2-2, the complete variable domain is DVKVTQSSRYLVKRTGEKVFLECVQDMDHENMFWYRQDPGLGLRLIYFSYDVKMKEKGDIPEGYSVSREKKERFSLILESASTNQTSMYLCASMSAVANTGELFFGEGSRLTVL.

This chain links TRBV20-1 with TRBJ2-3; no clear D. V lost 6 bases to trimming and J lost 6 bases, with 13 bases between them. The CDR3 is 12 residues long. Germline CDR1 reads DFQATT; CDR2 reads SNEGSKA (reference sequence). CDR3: CSADNSHDTQYF. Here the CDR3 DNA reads TGCAGTGCCGATAATTCCCACGATACGCAGTATTTT.

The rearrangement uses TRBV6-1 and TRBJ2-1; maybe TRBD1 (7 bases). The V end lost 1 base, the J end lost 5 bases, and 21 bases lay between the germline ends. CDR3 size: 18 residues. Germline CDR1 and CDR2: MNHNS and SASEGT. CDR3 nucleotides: TGTGCCAGCAGTGAAGTCGGATTATCGGCAGGGGGGAACAATGAGCAGTTCTTC. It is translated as CASSEVGLSAGGNNEQFF.

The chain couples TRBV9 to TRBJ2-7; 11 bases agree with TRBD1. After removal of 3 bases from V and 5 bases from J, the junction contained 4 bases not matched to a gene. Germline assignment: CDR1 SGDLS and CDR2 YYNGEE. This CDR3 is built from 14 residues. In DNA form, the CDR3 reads TGTGCCAGCAGCGGTGGACAGGGGGCGAACGAGCAGTACTTC. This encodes CASSGGQGANEQYF.

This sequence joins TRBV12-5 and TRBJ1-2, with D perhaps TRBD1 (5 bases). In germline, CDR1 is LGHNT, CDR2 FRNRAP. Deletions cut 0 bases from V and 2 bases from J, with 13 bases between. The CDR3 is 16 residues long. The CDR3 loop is CASGLVVGAFNYGYTF. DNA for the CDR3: TGTGCTAGTGGTTTGGTGGTCGGGGCTTTCAACTATGGCTACACCTTC.

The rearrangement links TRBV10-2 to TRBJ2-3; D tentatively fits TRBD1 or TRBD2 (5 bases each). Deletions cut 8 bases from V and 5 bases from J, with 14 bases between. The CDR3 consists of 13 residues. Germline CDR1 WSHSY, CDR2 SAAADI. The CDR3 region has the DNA TGCGCCAGCCGCGGACTGGGGGAAGATACGCAGTATTTT. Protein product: CASRGLGEDTQYF.